A single sample is the source of the 10 T cell receptor beta chains below, sequenced in a study of tumor-infiltrating lymphocytes in primary liver carcinoma. Unsorted whole blood supplied the RNA, and germline DNA was extracted too. With roughly 0.5 ug total RNA as template and a constant-region primer, TCR beta cDNA was made. Modified slightly, ARM-PCR produced TCR beta libraries over three nested multiplex PCR rounds. Both of the initial two PCR rounds ran for 10 cycles and employed TRBV1-TRBV30 forward primers alongside a C-beta reverse primer. TCRdb re-called the multiplex PCR reads through MiXCR, storing one row per CDR3 protein. The data show about 200,000 distinct CDR3 sequences, less than 70% seen once. Sequencing was done on a sample of peripheral blood. Receptor source: a woman in her sixties or seventies with primary liver carcinoma and hepatitis B virus infection.

Note on this clonotype: One end of the junction is discordant with germline, which a read error may explain. This chain connects TRBV5-4 to TRBJ2-5, with D possibly called TRBD1 or TRBD2 (5 bases each). CDR3 length: 14 residues. Per germline, CDR1 SGHNT and CDR2 YYREEE (reference sequence). CDR3 in DNA: TGTGCCAGCAGCTCCGGTGGGACGTCGGAGACCCTGTACTTC. Protein: CASSSGGTSETLYF. Combining the CDR3 with reference TRBV5-4 and TRBJ2-5 gives the whole variable domain ETGVTQSPTHLIKTRGQQVTLRCSSQSGHNTVSWYQQALGQGPQFIFQYYREEENGRGNFPPRFSGLQFPNYSSELNVNALELDDSALYLCASSSGGTSETLYFGPGTRLLVL.

The J gene is TRBJ2-1, the V gene TRBV11-3; D is unresolved. The germline V gene has CDR1 SGHNT and CDR2 YENEEA. The length of the CDR3 is 16 residues. Trimming cost V 0 bases and J 7 bases, with 16 bases left between them. The CDR3 nucleotides read TGTGCCAGCAGCTTAGATGGGCAGGAAGCTTGGAATGAGCAGTTCTTC. Protein: CASSLDGQEAWNEQFF.

This clonotype showed up many times. This chain joins TRBV11-2 and TRBJ2-2; D ambiguous. The CDR3 spans 16 residues. Trimming removed 2 bases from V and 1 base from J, with 11 bases in between. Germline lookup yields CDR1 SGHAT and CDR2 FQNNGV. The CDR3 coding sequence is TGTGCCAGCAGCTTACTTTCGCTCCAGAACACCGGGGAGCTGTTTTTT. Its protein product is CASSLLSLQNTGELFF.

Only one count was recorded for this clonotype. V usage is TRBV11-3 and J usage is TRBJ1-6; D gene ambiguous. The CDR3 consists of 16 residues. The germline V and J ends were trimmed by 0 bases and 10 bases, with 16 bases remaining between them. Germline V gene sequence: CDR1 SGHNT, CDR2 YENEEA. This CDR3 reads CASSLDPGMRYSPLHF. The CDR3 DNA reads as TGTGCCAGCAGCTTAGACCCTGGCATGAGGTACTCACCCCTCCACTTT.

Details on this clonotype: The missing conserved phenylalanine or tryptophan at the end of this CDR3 makes a read error likely. J is TRBJ2-7 and V is TRBV29-1; 8 bases match TRBD2. In germline, CDR1 is SQVTM, CDR2 ANQGSEA. V lost 7 bases to trimming and J lost 3 bases; unmatched junction nucleotides: 8. The CDR3 runs to 13 residues. The CDR3 DNA follows: TGCAGCGGGGGACTAGTGGGAGACTACGAGCAGTACTAC. Protein sequence: CSGGLVGDYEQYY.

Comment on this clonotype: One end of the junction varies from germline; a read error may be responsible. The chain has TRBV11-2 and TRBJ1-1; possibly TRBD1 for D (5 bases). Germline values: CDR1 SGHAT, CDR2 FQNNGV. The CDR3 has 16 residues. The CDR3 DNA is TGTGCCAGCAGCTTATTCACGTATGGCAGGGCCACTGAAGCTATCTTT. It encodes CASSLFTYGRATEAIF.

Points on this clonotype: A read error may explain this, as a much larger clone is one base away. V usage is TRBV12-3 or TRBV12-4 and J usage is TRBJ2-3; 7 nucleotides line up with TRBD2. Losses at the gene ends were 7 bases for V and 1 base for J; bases not matched to a gene: 8. The CDR3 is 15 residues long. The CDR3 DNA reads TGTGCCAGCAATGCTACGGGACTACGCACAGATACGCAGTATTTT. Translation: CASNATGLRTDTQYF.

This clonotype was counted ten times or more. This chain joins TRBV11-3 and TRBJ2-1, with TRBD2 matching over 14 bases. The V and J ends lost 5 bases and 0 bases, in that order; junction bases with no gene match: 6. The CDR3 covers 18 residues. Germline V lookup: CDR1 SGHNT, CDR2 YENEEA. The CDR3 region is CASSTGLAGAHSYNEQFF. The CDR3 bases are TGTGCCAGCAGCACGGGACTAGCGGGAGCGCACTCCTACAATGAGCAGTTCTTC.

About this clonotype: A much larger clone is a single base away; this may be a read error. The rearrangement links TRBV28 to TRBJ2-6, with 11 bases identical to TRBD2. This CDR3 comprises 20 residues. The trim removed 4 bases at V and 2 bases at J, leaving 13 bases unmatched. CDR1 is MDHEN and CDR2 is SYDVKM in the germline V gene. CDR3 coding DNA: TGTGCCAGCAGTTCCCGTGTTAGCGGGAGGGGCCTCCCTGGGGCCAACGTCCTGACTTTC. It codes for CASSSRVSGRGLPGANVLTF.

For this clonotype: This may arise from a read error, as a much more abundant clone is one base away. The chain combines TRBV12-3 or TRBV12-4 with TRBJ2-2; D is unclear. The CDR3 has 13 amino acids. Trimming shortened V by 2 bases and J by 6 bases, and 7 bases separated the two germline ends. The CDR3 loop is CASSLRRPGELFF. In DNA, the CDR3 is TGTGCCAGCAGTTTAAGGAGACCCGGGGAGCTGTTTTTT.